Below are 18 T cell receptor beta chains sequenced from a single sample in a study of blood T cells in healthy people across ages. The authors ran a second PCR of about 7 to 11 cycles using a sample-barcoded 5' primer and a J-beta primer mix. TCRdb analysed the 5' RACE reads with MiXCR anew, one entry per CDR3 protein. The data contain around 870,000 distinct CDR3 sequences, 29% of them singletons. The sample was blood. Receptors originate from a woman older than 75 in good health.

Note on this clonotype: One end of the junction does not line up with germline, which may come from a read error. The rearrangement links TRBV7-9 to TRBJ1-5; a possible D gene is TRBD1 (6 bases). Germline values: CDR1 SEHNR, CDR2 FQNEAQ (reference sequence). CDR3 length equals 16 residues. This chain's CDR3 is CASSLGGSRVNQPQHF. CDR3 DNA sequence: TGTGCCAGCAGTTTAGGGGGGAGTCGGGTGAATCAGCCCCAGCATTTT.

The sample holds one count of this clonotype. Compared with germline, one end of the junction differs, possibly owing to a read error. The V call is TRBV12-3 or TRBV12-4, the J call TRBJ2-5; the D gene is possibly TRBD1 (5 bases). The last part of the DNA fits TRBJ2-1 better; the J call may be wrong. CDR3 length equals 14 residues. Here the CDR3 DNA reads TGCGCCAGCAGTCACTCGACAGTCCAAGAGACCCAGTTCTTC. It specifies CASSHSTVQETQFF.

Of note for this clonotype: An end of the junction does not agree with germline; a read error may underlie this. This chain connects TRBV9 to TRBJ2-1, with TRBD2 matching 7 bases. CDR1 is SGDLS, CDR2 YYNGEE, per germline. CDR3 length: 15 residues. The CDR3 DNA reads as TGTGCCAGCAGTTCCCTTGGCGGGGGAGGCGATGAGCGGTTCTTC. This encodes CASSSLGGGGDERFF.

Many counts were recorded for this clonotype. The chain combines TRBV18 with TRBJ1-2, with D tentatively TRBD1 (6 bases). Germline lookup yields CDR1 KGHSH and CDR2 LQKENI. The CDR3 has 14 residues. V gave up 1 base and J gave up 13 bases, with 19 bases separating them. DNA for the CDR3: TGTGCCAGCTCACCACTCCGGGACACTTCTTTTTCCACCTTC. This encodes CASSPLRDTSFSTF.

The genes are TRBV7-2 and TRBJ2-1; D unresolved. Per the germline V gene, CDR1 is SGHTA and CDR2 is FQGNSA. V was shortened by 5 bases and J by 7 bases, with 18 bases between the two germline ends. The length of the CDR3 is 15 residues. Here the CDR3 reads CASSPPLELRNEQFF. CDR3 sequence (DNA): TGTGCCAGCAGCCCCCCCCTTGAGCTCAGGAATGAGCAGTTCTTC.

Many counts were recorded for this clonotype. The gene calls are TRBV27 and TRBJ1-2; 7 bases map to TRBD1. The CDR3 runs 17 residues. The germline gives CDR1 MNHEY, CDR2 SMNVEV (reference sequence). Trimming removed 5 bases from V and 0 bases from J; junction bases left unmatched: 12. The DNA for the CDR3 is TGTGCCAGCAGTCCCCGACAGGGCCAAACAGCTAACTATGGCTACACCTTC. It yields the protein CASSPRQGQTANYGYTF.

Points on this clonotype: A read error may explain this, as a much larger clone is one base away. This chain connects TRBV2 to TRBJ1-6; TRBD1 might be the D (6 bases). CDR1 and CDR2 from the germline V gene are SNHLY and FYNNEI. This CDR3 is 16 amino acids long. DNA of the CDR3: TGTGCCAGCAGTGATCGGGGGGGCTCCGATAATTCACCCCTCCACTTT. Its translation is CASSDRGGSDNSPLHF.

This clonotype was found many times. The chain links TRBV3-1 to TRBJ1-2; maybe TRBD1 (5 bases). Germline-derived CDR1 and CDR2 are LGHDT and YNNKEL (reference sequence). V lost 0 bases to trimming and J lost 7 bases, with 12 bases between them. CDR3 length: 14 amino acids. CDR3 nucleotide sequence: TGTGCCAGCAGCCAAGAGAGGGTTGGGGGTGGCTACACCTTC. Translation gives CASSQERVGGGYTF.

Remarks on this clonotype: At one end the junction does not follow the germline gene, possibly because of a read error. The V call is TRBV4-1, the J call TRBJ2-1; D uncertain. CDR1 is MGHRA, CDR2 YSYEKL, per germline. This CDR3 region has 14 residues. CDR3 bases: TGCGCCAGCAGCCAAGATTTAAGAGGCTTTGAGCGGTTCTTC. It translates to CASSQDLRGFERFF.

This clonotype came up many times. The V call is TRBV6-2 or TRBV6-3, the J call TRBJ1-5; 9 nucleotides agree with TRBD1. V shed 6 bases, J shed 6 bases, and the junction held 6 bases outside the gene matches. This CDR3 has 14 residues. Germline loops: CDR1 MNHEY, CDR2 SVGEGT. For the CDR3, the DNA is TGTGCCAGCAGACGACAGGGGGACGTTCAGCCCCAGCATTTT. Its protein is CASRRQGDVQPQHF.

This chain uses TRBV6-1 with TRBJ1-5, with a weak D call TRBD1 (6 bases). This CDR3 has 14 amino acids. The germline CDR1 and CDR2 sequences are MNHNS and SASEGT. V shed 5 bases and J shed 6 bases, with 14 bases lying between them. The CDR3 region has the DNA TGTGCCAGCAGTAATAAACAGGGACCTCAGCCCCAGCATTTT. It specifies CASSNKQGPQPQHF.

The sample holds many counts of this clonotype. The gene calls are TRBV7-9 and TRBJ2-1; D might be TRBD1 or TRBD2, each matching 5 bases. The CDR3 extends over 12 amino acids. Germline V lookup: CDR1 SEHNR, CDR2 FQNEAQ (reference sequence). V lost 4 bases, J lost 15 bases, and 16 bases lay in between. The CDR3 coding sequence is TGTGCCAGCAGCTCCCCGGTGGCAGGGAGGTTCTTC. It is translated as CASSSPVAGRFF. The full variable domain, rest sourced from reference TRBV7-9 and TRBJ2-1, is DTGVSQNPRHKITKRGQNVTFRCDPISEHNRLYWYRQTLGQGPEFLTYFQNEAQLEKSRLLSDRFSAERPKGSFSTLEIQRTEQGDSAMYLCASSSPVAGRFFGPGTRLTVL.

CDR3 DNA sequence: TGCAGTGCTAGACCCACTGGGGGACCACGGGAAGAACTGTTTTTT. Translation: CSARPTGGPREELFF. The rearrangement uses TRBV20-1 and TRBJ1-4; possibly TRBD1 for D (5 bases). Germline CDR1 DFQATT, CDR2 SNEGSKA (reference sequence). V was shortened by 2 bases and J by 12 bases, with 22 bases between the two germline ends. The CDR3 is 15 residues long.

This clonotype showed up many times. The chain carries TRBV5-1 and TRBJ2-1; 11 bases are a match to TRBD2. CDR3 length: 15 residues. CDR1 SGHRS and CDR2 YFSETQ come from the germline V gene. V trimming: 4 bases; J trimming: 9 bases; junction bases outside the gene matches: 9. This CDR3 reads CASSPLAGGLGEQFF. The CDR3 coding sequence is TGCGCCAGCAGCCCATTAGCGGGGGGGCTTGGTGAGCAGTTCTTC.

This clonotype was counted many times. V gene TRBV4-3 combines with J gene TRBJ2-1; perhaps TRBD2 as D (6 bases). The germline CDR1 and CDR2 sequences are LGHNA and YSLEER. V lost 0 bases to trimming and J lost 1 base, with 10 bases between them. The length of the CDR3 is 16 residues. The chain's CDR3 is CASSQDVTRSYNEQFF. The CDR3, as DNA: TGCGCCAGCAGCCAAGATGTGACTAGATCCTACAATGAGCAGTTCTTC.

This clonotype was seen many times. The chain is built from TRBV7-9 and TRBJ1-2, with 8 bases that match TRBD1. The CDR3 spans 13 residues. The germline V gene has CDR1 SEHNR and CDR2 FQNEAQ (reference sequence). V gave up 5 bases and J gave up 6 bases; unmatched junction bases: 5. In DNA, the CDR3 is TGTGCCAGCAGCCGCGACAGGGGTAATGGCTACACCTTC. Translating gives CASSRDRGNGYTF.

This clonotype turned up a few times. The chain joins TRBV28 to TRBJ2-1; D possibly corresponds to TRBD1 (5 bases). Trimming took off 3 bases at V and 6 bases at J, with 12 bases between the two ends. The CDR3 is 14 residues long. Germline V lookup: CDR1 MDHEN, CDR2 SYDVKM. The DNA of the CDR3 is TGTGCCAGCAGTTTTATCAGGGTTCTCAATGAGCAGTTCTTC. Its translation is CASSFIRVLNEQFF.

A remark on this clonotype: The conserved final phenylalanine or tryptophan is absent from the CDR3, which likely points to a read error. This rearrangement joins TRBV24-1 to TRBJ2-3; TRBD1 matches at 9 bases. Per the germline V gene, CDR1 is KGHDR and CDR2 is SFDVKD. This CDR3 spans 20 amino acids. V was clipped by 3 bases and J by 4 bases; unmatched bases: 19. The CDR3 loop is CATSDPVKRVTGGFSDTQYS. Written as DNA, the CDR3 is TGTGCCACCAGTGATCCTGTTAAGAGGGTCACAGGGGGCTTTTCAGATACGCAGTATTCT.